This T cell receptor beta chain is from a study of blood T cell repertoires in COVID-19. Trimming shortened V by 4 bases and J by 5 bases, and 10 bases separated the two germline ends. This CDR3 spans 13 amino acids. In germline, CDR1 is SGHRS, CDR2 YFSETQ. Original data processing: Using reference gene primer amplification, nucleated cell counts were estimated. The method was immunoSEQ multiplex PCR; TCRdb's version includes in-frame clones alone and lacks a portion of them. The V and J calls and clone size are taken from that table; D and trimming were inferred from the DNA. The data contain roughly 77,000 clones, roughly 78% of them seen just once; the ten biggest clones take up less than 30%.

This TCR derives from a man aged 60 to 69 with active or convalescent COVID-19. The V gene is TRBV5-1, the J gene TRBJ2-1; tentatively, D is TRBD1 (5 bases). Sequencing input: peripheral blood. CDR3 nucleotides: TGCGCCAGCAGCGTACAGGACAACAATGAGCAGTTCTTC. Its translation: CASSVQDNNEQFF.